Listed below are T cell receptor beta chains from one sample, sequenced in a study of Graves' ophthalmopathy and Graves' hyperthyroidism. TCRdb itself ran the multiplex PCR reads through MiXCR, one entry per CDR3 protein. This sample has about 660,000 distinct CDR3 sequences, with roughly 41% found just once. The sample comprised peripheral blood. The source of these receptors is an adult man with Graves' ophthalmopathy. Both conserved end residues are part of each CDR3. D genes are given only for firm matches. Where a row states a size, it is once, few, many or the class of an expanded clone; other rows omit it.

TGCGCCAGCAGCCAAGATCCCCCTACGGGTATCTATGGCTACACCTTC,CASSQDPPTGIYGYTF,TRBJ1-2,NA,TRBV4-1,few,16
TGTGCCGGAAGGACAGGGGCGGCAGATACGCAGTATTTT,CAGRTGAADTQYF,TRBJ2-3,TRBD1,TRBV7-3,NA,13
TGTGCCAGCAGCGGGTCTTCAGGGGATTTCGGCTACACCTTC,CASSGSSGDFGYTF,TRBJ1-2,NA,TRBV9,NA,14
TGCGCCAGCACGGGACAGCAAGAGACCCAGTACTTC,CASTGQQETQYF,TRBJ2-5,TRBD1,TRBV10-2,many,12
TGTGCCAGCACCCCGGGGGGCAGCGTCGGCTACACCTTC,CASTPGGSVGYTF,TRBJ1-2,NA,TRBV6-1,many,13
TGCAGTGCTAGGGGGGTAGCGGGAGGTTTAGAGACCCAGTACTTC,CSARGVAGGLETQYF,TRBJ2-5,TRBD2,TRBV20-1,many,15
TGTGCCAGCAGCCCCGGACTAGCGGAGTTGAACACTGAAGCTTTCTTT,CASSPGLAELNTEAFF,TRBJ1-1,NA,TRBV6-5,NA,16
TGCGCCAGCAGCCAACCGGCGGGACTGCAAAATGGAAACACCATATATTTT,CASSQPAGLQNGNTIYF,TRBJ1-3,NA,TRBV9,few,17
TGTGCCAGCAGTTACCTTAACGGACAGGGGAGAAGCGGCTACACCTTC,CASSYLNGQGRSGYTF,TRBJ1-2,TRBD1,TRBV6-5,NA,16
TGTGCCAGCAGCTTTCCGGGGGTCAACGAGCAGTACTTC,CASSFPGVNEQYF,TRBJ2-7,NA,TRBV7-9,many,13
TGTGCCACCAGTGACCAAACAGGGTCAGGGCCAGAGACCCAGTACTTC,CATSDQTGSGPETQYF,TRBJ2-5,NA,TRBV24-1,NA,16
TGCGCCAGCAGCCAAGAACGGGACAGGGGGCTGGACGGGGAGCTGTTTTTT,CASSQERDRGLDGELFF,TRBJ2-2,TRBD1,TRBV4-1,NA,17
TGTGCCACCAGCAGAGACAGGGGCACGGTGAACACTGAAGCTTTCTTT,CATSRDRGTVNTEAFF,TRBJ1-1,NA,TRBV15,many,16
TGTGCCAGCAGCTTAGACCGGACTTTC,CASSLDRTF,TRBJ2-6,NA,TRBV7-8,NA,9
TGCAGTGTAACTGGATCGGGGAATCAGCCCCAGCATTTT,CSVTGSGNQPQHF,TRBJ1-5,NA,TRBV20-1,few,13
TGTGCCAGCTCCCTAAGGGAAGGGGATCAGCCCCAGCATTTT,CASSLREGDQPQHF,TRBJ1-5,NA,TRBV7-2,NA,14
TGTGCCAGCAGCTTAGAAGGTTTTAATAAGGGTAAAGAAAAACTGTTTTTT,CASSLEGFNKGKEKLFF,TRBJ1-4,NA,TRBV7-9,NA,17
TGTGCCACCGGGACAGGGCCGCAGGATGAAAAACTGTTTTTT,CATGTGPQDEKLFF,TRBJ1-4,TRBD1,TRBV19,once,14
TGCAGCGTTGGAGGGCCAAAACCCTACGAGCAGTACTTC,CSVGGPKPYEQYF,TRBJ2-7,NA,TRBV29-1,many,13
TGCGCCAGCAGCTTGGATCAATCCGCGTGGGGCTACACCTTC,CASSLDQSAWGYTF,TRBJ1-2,NA,TRBV5-1,many,14
TGCAGCTCTTGGGGTGGGGACCAGAACACTGAAGCTTTCTTT,CSSWGGDQNTEAFF,TRBJ1-1,NA,TRBV29-1,many,14
TGTGCCAGCACCAAACAGACTAGGGACACTGAAGCTTTCTTT,CASTKQTRDTEAFF,TRBJ1-1,NA,TRBV6-6,NA,14
TGCAGCGAGTGGACAGGGGGCGTCACTGAAGCTTTCTTT,CSEWTGGVTEAFF,TRBJ1-1,TRBD1,TRBV29-1,NA,13
TGTGCCAGCAGCCAGGGTGGGACAAGGCAGTACTTC,CASSQGGTRQYF,TRBJ2-7,NA,TRBV9,NA,12
TGTGCTAGTGGGCCGGGCGTGCTTAACTATGGCTACACCTTC,CASGPGVLNYGYTF,TRBJ1-2,NA,TRBV12-5,NA,14
TGCAGTGCTAGGGGGGGGGGACCCCAGCATTTT,CSARGGGPQHF,TRBJ1-5,NA,TRBV20-1,NA,11
TGTGCTAGCAGATACCGGGACTATCCTCCTCCGGGGGCCAACGTCCTGACTTTC,CASRYRDYPPPGANVLTF,TRBJ2-6,TRBD2,TRBV7-7,many,18
TGTGCGACACGGGCCATCTATAATTCACCCCTCCACTTT,CATRAIYNSPLHF,TRBJ1-6,NA,TRBV7-9,many,13
TGTGCCACCAGTTTTAATAGCAATCAGCCCCAGCATTTT,CATSFNSNQPQHF,TRBJ1-5,NA,TRBV15,many,13
TGCAGCGTTCCTCCTGGGACTAGCGGGAACACTGAAGCTTTCTTT,CSVPPGTSGNTEAFF,TRBJ1-1,NA,TRBV29-1,NA,15